This T cell receptor beta chain stems from a study of graft-versus-host responses after intestinal transplantation (dated by TCRdb to 2020 to 2023). Background on the whole study: The transplants that recipients got were multivisceral, liver-intestinal, or isolated intestinal. Instead of going to the commercial service, samples from a few later patients were sequenced in-house on an Illumina MiSeq and processed with MiXCR. The cohort enrolled roughly 25 intestinal transplant recipients including one retransplant, and 3 patients lacking pretransplant specimens were excluded. Alloreactive clones were identified by sequencing pre-transplant mixed lymphocyte reaction products and comparing them with unstimulated pre-transplant donor and recipient T cells. All recipients received anti-thymocyte globulin induction followed by maintenance tacrolimus and steroids for approximately 3 years. A peak of at least 4% donor T cells among recipient peripheral blood mononuclear cells was the definition used for donor T cell macrochimerism. Bulk TCR-beta CDR3 sequencing was used to track graft-versus-host and host-versus-graft alloreactive T cell clones in the graft, circulation and bone marrow after intestinal transplantation. Points the paper makes about the study in general: GvH clones turned up in recipient bone marrow, with some appearing earlier in ileal mucosa or blood, a pattern consistent with an intestinal mucosal origin. Early after transplant, declines in HvG clones were associated with peak levels of circulating GvH clones. Conclusions were limited by the relatively low number and heterogeneity of intestinal transplant patients. In patients with donor T cell macrochimerism, the allografts had high GvH to HvG T cell clonal ratios.

The library was produced with the immunoSEQ multiplex PCR assay. In most patients, genomic DNA was isolated using the Qiagen DNeasy Blood and Tissue Kit and sent frozen to Adaptive Biotechnologies for TCR sequencing. High-throughput TCR-beta CDR3 sequencing of genomic DNA from most patients was performed by Adaptive Biotechnologies. The source study handled its data this way. Adaptive's ImmunoSEQ software was the source of the TCR sequencing data for roughly 19 patients, while a few other patients were processed with MiXCR and VDJtools. CD4 versus CD8 sorting errors were corrected by removing sequences found in both subsets at a frequency ratio below 5:1. CDR3 nucleotide sequences shared between donor and recipient were removed because their origin could not be assigned. At least 2-fold expansion over unstimulated cells and a minimum CFSE-low frequency of 0.002% (template counts) or 0.001% (read counts) were required for clones to be classified as alloreactive. A clone was considered mappable if detected in the sequenced pre-transplant spleen, lymph node, or MLR CFSE-low populations of the donor or recipient. Cumulative frequency of alloreactive clones was calculated as a percentage of all sequences weighted by copy number. As stored in TCRdb, this immuneACCESS dataset retains in-frame rearrangements with V and J assigned. A fraction of the clones does not appear; measured against another copy, unresolved V genes explain less than half of the discrepancy, and the remainder lacks a known reason. V, J and clone size were drawn from that table, and D and trimming were deduced from the DNA. The sample table lists around 10,000 clones, 30% to 40% of them with a count of one. The ten largest account for over 1.5% of the sample.

The CDR1 and CDR2 encoded by the germline V gene are SGDLS and YYNGEE. The CDR3 contains 15 residues, cysteine and phenylalanine counted. The DNA shown is the 45-base CDR3, in frame from base 1. V was cut back by 0 bases and J by 2 bases, leaving a gap of 11 bases between them. Points on this clone: Base qualities are not provided; no much larger clone lies one nucleotide away.

The time point label for this specimen denotes: cells obtained before transplantation from donor or recipient. In the mixed lymphocyte reactions, around 200,000 CFSE-labeled pre-transplant responders were plated with around 200,000 irradiated violet-dye-labeled stimulators and cultured for approximately 6 days. After the mixed lymphocyte reaction, proliferating CD3+CD4+CFSE-low and CD3+CD8+CFSE-low responder cells were FACS-sorted on a BD Influx sorter. This TCR derives from a human patient who was an organ donor for intestinal transplantation. Sequencing was performed on alloreactive CD4+ T cells from a mixed lymphocyte reaction culture, taken before transplantation. The cell subset or site label here, explained by the study, means: CFSE-low proliferating T cells sorted from approximately six-day pre-transplant mixed lymphocyte reaction (GvH or HvG direction). The V and J genes are TRBV9 and TRBJ2-5, with TRBD2 as a weak D call on 6 bases. The DNA sequence reads TGTGCCAGCAGCGTAGACGGGCGGGGACAAGAGACCCAGTACTTC. It specifies CASSVDGRGQETQYF.